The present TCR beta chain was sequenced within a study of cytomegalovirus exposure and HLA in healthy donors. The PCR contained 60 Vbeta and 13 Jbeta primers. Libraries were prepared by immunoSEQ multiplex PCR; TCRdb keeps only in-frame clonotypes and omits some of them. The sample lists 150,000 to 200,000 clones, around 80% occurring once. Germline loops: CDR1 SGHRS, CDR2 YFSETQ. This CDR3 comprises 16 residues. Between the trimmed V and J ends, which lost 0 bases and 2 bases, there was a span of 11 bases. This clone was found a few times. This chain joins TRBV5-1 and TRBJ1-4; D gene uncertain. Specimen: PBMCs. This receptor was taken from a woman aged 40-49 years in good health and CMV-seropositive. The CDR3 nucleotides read TGCGCCAGCAGCTTGGACGGGCGGGAGACTAATGAAAAACTGTTTTTT. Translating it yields CASSLDGRETNEKLFF.